The 15 T cell receptor beta chains given below trace back to one sample, sequenced in a study of Ad26.COV2.S vaccination and SARS-CoV-2 variants. Treatment specified: around 19 received Ad26.COV2.S at low or high dose, single or two shots; about five received placebo; per-sample allocation not given. Repertoires come from day 63 after the first vaccine or placebo injection. TCRdb's copy holds only in-frame clones and misses some; the assay was immunoSEQ multiplex PCR. The sample has about 350,000 clones; roughly 90% are singletons. Specimen: peripheral blood, collected in a trial of Ad26.COV2.S vaccine versus placebo. These receptors were taken from a person aged 18-65 years who received the Ad26.COV2.S COVID-19 vaccine or a placebo.

This chain joins TRBV5-1 and TRBJ2-1; a weak D match, TRBD1 (6 bases). Deletions cut 0 bases from V and 2 bases from J, with 15 bases between. Per the germline V gene, CDR1 is SGHRS and CDR2 is YFSETQ. The CDR3 has 17 amino acids. As DNA, the CDR3 is TGCGCCAGCAGCTTGGGTGACGCAGGGGTCCCCTACAATGAGCAGTTCTTC. Encoded protein: CASSLGDAGVPYNEQFF.

DNA of the CDR3: TGTGCCAGCTCACCTCAGGCATCTGGGGCCAACGTCCTGACTTTC. This encodes CASSPQASGANVLTF. The V and J genes are TRBV18 and TRBJ2-6; D gene unclear. V shed 3 bases and J shed 1 base, with 7 bases lying between them. The CDR3 runs 15 residues. Germline lookup yields CDR1 KGHSH and CDR2 LQKENI.

This clone was counted only a few times. The chain is built from TRBV19 and TRBJ2-7, with D maybe TRBD1 (6 bases). The germline V gene has CDR1 LNHDA and CDR2 SQIVND (reference sequence). This CDR3 has 14 amino acids. Trimming shortened V by 7 bases and J by 0 bases, and 13 bases separated the two germline ends. This CDR3 is CASKQGQNSYEQYF. CDR3 sequence (DNA): TGTGCCAGTAAGCAAGGACAGAACTCCTACGAGCAGTACTTC.

The chain employs TRBV11-2 and TRBJ2-2; a weak D match, TRBD1 (6 bases). Germline CDR1 is SGHAT and CDR2 is FQNNGV. The CDR3 extends over 19 amino acids. Deletions cut 5 bases from V and 4 bases from J, with 26 bases between. This CDR3 is CASSPPGVLIVDGTGELFF. DNA of the CDR3: TGTGCCAGCAGCCCCCCAGGGGTGCTTATAGTAGATGGCACCGGGGAGCTGTTTTTT.

V usage is TRBV15 and J usage is TRBJ2-3; D is uncertain. Trimming removed 0 bases from V and 4 bases from J, with 5 bases in between. This CDR3 comprises 13 residues. CDR1 is LNHNV and CDR2 is YYDKDF in the germline V gene (reference sequence). CDR3 amino acids: CATSRDVADTQYF. DNA for the CDR3: TGTGCCACCAGCAGAGATGTAGCAGATACGCAGTATTTT.

The chain joins TRBV5-4 to TRBJ2-2; D not resolved. Deletions cut 0 bases from V and 5 bases from J, with 14 bases between. This CDR3 spans 16 amino acids. Germline assignment: CDR1 SGHNT and CDR2 YYREEE (reference sequence). The DNA for the CDR3 is TGTGCCAGCAGCTTGGTGGGTGGCGGACGTACCGGGGAGCTGTTTTTT. It is translated as CASSLVGGGRTGELFF.

This chain uses TRBV7-9 with TRBJ1-1; possibly TRBD1 for D (5 bases). The CDR3 covers 13 residues. Germline V lookup: CDR1 SEHNR, CDR2 FQNEAQ (reference sequence). Trimming removed 4 bases from V and 6 bases from J, with 12 bases in between. The CDR3 is CASSSGGDPEAFF. The CDR3 coding sequence is TGTGCCAGCAGCTCGGGGGGAGACCCTGAAGCTTTCTTT.

The chain joins TRBV6-5 to TRBJ1-6; 8 bases fit TRBD1. CDR1 and CDR2 (germline): MNHEY, SVGAGI. This CDR3 is 13 amino acids long. J lost 7 bases, V lost 4 bases, and 0 bases had no gene match. The CDR3 region has the DNA TGTGCCAGCAGTTGGGACAGGAATTCACCCCTCCACTTT. This encodes CASSWDRNSPLHF.

CDR3 bases: TGTGCCAGCAGTTACGGGTCTATGGGGTCCTACGAGCAGTACTTC. Translating gives CASSYGSMGSYEQYF. The rearrangement links TRBV6-5 to TRBJ2-7; D is ambiguous. Trimming pared 2 bases from V and 1 base from J, leaving 12 bases between. This CDR3 region has 15 residues. Per the germline V gene, CDR1 is MNHEY and CDR2 is SVGAGI.

The rearrangement uses TRBV20-1 and TRBJ2-7, with TRBD1 matching 7 bases. The CDR3 consists of 11 residues. Germline CDR1 is DFQATT and CDR2 is SNEGSKA (reference sequence). The DNA for the CDR3 is TGCAGGGCCGTGACAGGGAACGAGCAGTACTTC. It encodes CRAVTGNEQYF.

The V and J genes are TRBV5-1 and TRBJ2-3, with 7 positions matching TRBD2. V shed 5 bases and J 6 bases; nucleotides not matched to a gene: 12. CDR1 is SGHRS, CDR2 YFSETQ, per germline. The CDR3 runs to 15 residues. CDR3: CASRAGVVSDDTQYF. In DNA, the CDR3 is TGCGCCAGCAGGGCGGGGGTAGTTTCCGACGATACGCAGTATTTT.

This clone was picked up one time. The J gene is TRBJ1-1, the V gene TRBV9; D unresolved. CDR1 is SGDLS, CDR2 YYNGEE, per germline. The CDR3 consists of 16 residues. V shed 0 bases and J shed 0 bases, with 12 bases lying between them. The CDR3 DNA is TGTGCCAGCAGCGTAGCCCCCATATATATGAACACTGAAGCTTTCTTT. It encodes CASSVAPIYMNTEAFF.

The chain couples TRBV13 to TRBJ2-7; D is unclear. V dropped 5 bases and J dropped 3 bases, with 8 bases sitting between them. The length of the CDR3 is 12 residues. CDR1 is PRHDT and CDR2 is FYEKMQ in the germline V gene (reference sequence). The DNA of the CDR3 is TGTGCCAGCAGCGTCCGATTCTACGAGCAGTACTTC. Protein product: CASSVRFYEQYF.

The chain joins TRBV5-1 to TRBJ1-1; D is uncertain. This CDR3 has 13 residues. V was clipped by 0 bases and J by 1 base, with 4 bases between them. Per the germline V gene, CDR1 is SGHRS and CDR2 is YFSETQ. The CDR3 region is CASSLGANTEAFF. In DNA form, the CDR3 reads TGCGCCAGCAGCTTGGGGGCGAACACTGAAGCTTTCTTT. Based on the CDR3 plus reference TRBV5-1 and TRBJ1-1, the full variable domain is KAGVTQTPRYLIKTRGQQVTLSCSPISGHRSVSWYQQTPGQGLQFLFEYFSETQRNKGNFPGRFSGRQFSNSRSEMNVSTLELGDSALYLCASSLGANTEAFFGQGTRLTVV.

The V gene is TRBV19, the J gene TRBJ2-1, with D perhaps assigned TRBD1 or TRBD2 (5 bases each). The CDR3 covers 14 residues. V dropped 3 bases and J dropped 5 bases, with 11 bases sitting between them. CDR1 and CDR2 (germline): LNHDA, SQIVND (reference sequence). The CDR3 nucleotides read TGTGCCAGTAGTATCCGGGACCCGGACAATGAGCAGTTCTTC. Amino acid sequence: CASSIRDPDNEQFF.